These 15 T cell receptor beta chains were all obtained from the same sample, sequenced in a study of neurological immune-mediated disorders. TCRdb redid the calling of the 5' RACE reads with MiXCR, one entry per CDR3 protein. The sample includes 55,000 to 75,000 distinct CDR3 sequences, about 2.5% of them seen just once. The sequencing input was PBMCs. Every receptor here comes from a man aged 50 or older with multiple sclerosis.

This clonotype has at least ten counts. The chain couples TRBV7-2 to TRBJ2-7, with D uncertain. CDR1 and CDR2 from the germline V gene are SGHTA and FQGNSA. This CDR3 has 13 residues. Trimming pared 7 bases from V and 3 bases from J, leaving 13 bases between. CDR3 nucleotides: TGTGCCAGCAACCCCGATTGGGACTACGAGCAGTACTTC. It translates to CASNPDWDYEQYF.

This clonotype was detected many times. This chain uses TRBV10-2 with TRBJ2-1, with 7 bases aligning to TRBD2. The CDR3 extends over 12 amino acids. Trimming took 6 bases from V and 4 from J; bases not matched to a gene: 0. Germline CDR1 WSHSY, CDR2 SAAADI. The CDR3 DNA reads as TGCGCCAGCAGGGGGGGGTACAATGAGCAGTTCTTC. Its protein is CASRGGYNEQFF.

This clonotype was observed many times. The DNA of the CDR3 is TGTGCCAGCAGCTTAGCGATGGGCAGCTACAATGAGCAGTTCTTC. It yields the protein CASSLAMGSYNEQFF. The chain links TRBV7-2 to TRBJ2-1; the D is unclear. Germline V gene data show CDR1 as SGHTA and CDR2 as FQGNSA. V was trimmed by 0 bases and J by 3 bases, leaving 9 bases between them. This CDR3 is 15 amino acids long.

This clonotype has at least ten counts. V gene TRBV4-1 combines with J gene TRBJ1-2, with a weak D call TRBD1 (5 bases). From germline, CDR1 is MGHRA and CDR2 YSYEKL. The CDR3 is 19 residues long. Trimming shortened V by 0 bases and J by 4 bases, and 24 bases separated the two germline ends. CDR3 coding DNA: TGCGCCAGCAGCCAAGAAGCAGGCGTAGCGGGGGGACCTCGCTATGGCTACACCTTC. Translating it yields CASSQEAGVAGGPRYGYTF.

This clonotype showed up many times. The chain has TRBV20-1 and TRBJ2-1, with 7 bases that match TRBD2. Looked up from germline, CDR1 is DFQATT and CDR2 is SNEGSKA (reference sequence). This CDR3 spans 14 amino acids. V gave up 7 bases and J gave up 5 bases; unmatched junction bases: 11. The CDR3, as DNA: TGCAGTGTCTTTACAGCGGGGCTCAACAATGAGCAGTTCTTC. Amino acid sequence: CSVFTAGLNNEQFF.

The J gene is TRBJ2-7, the V gene TRBV5-1; unclear D gene. From germline, CDR1 is SGHRS and CDR2 YFSETQ. Trimming took off 1 base at V and 2 bases at J, with 7 bases between the two ends. This CDR3 comprises 13 residues. The CDR3, as DNA: TGCGCCAGCAGCTTGCGGGCCCCCTACGAGCAGTACTTC. This translates into CASSLRAPYEQYF. Drawing the rest from reference TRBV5-1 and TRBJ2-7, the complete variable domain is KAGVTQTPRYLIKTRGQQVTLSCSPISGHRSVSWYQQTPGQGLQFLFEYFSETQRNKGNFPGRFSGRQFSNSRSEMNVSTLELGDSALYLCASSLRAPYEQYFGPGTRLTVT.

This clonotype was recorded many times. The genes are TRBV20-1 and TRBJ1-1; tentatively, D is TRBD1 (6 bases). The CDR3 has 13 amino acids. Trimming cost V 2 bases and J 6 bases, with 13 bases left between them. The V gene's germline CDR1 is DFQATT and CDR2 SNEGSKA (reference sequence). CDR3 residues: CSARKDRASEAFF. The DNA of the CDR3 is TGCAGTGCTAGAAAGGACAGAGCATCTGAAGCTTTCTTT.

This clonotype occurred many times. The V call is TRBV12-3 or TRBV12-4, the J call TRBJ1-2, with 9 bases matching TRBD1. Losses at the gene ends were 6 bases for V and 6 bases for J; bases not matched to a gene: 8. The CDR3 sequence is 14 residues long. CDR3 nucleotide sequence: TGTGCCAGCAGCGGTTACAGGGGGCAGAATGGCTACACCTTC. Its translation: CASSGYRGQNGYTF.

This clonotype was seen ten or more times. The chain has TRBV20-1 and TRBJ2-3; 13 bases agree with TRBD2. There are 15 residues in the CDR3. CDR1 DFQATT and CDR2 SNEGSKA come from the germline V gene (reference sequence). With V trimmed by 4 bases and J by 3 bases, 4 bases remained unmatched. DNA of the CDR3: TGCAGTGCTAAGGGACTAGCGGGGCGGACAGATACGCAGTATTTT. Translation: CSAKGLAGRTDTQYF.

This clonotype was seen repeatedly, ten times or more. The genes are TRBV12-3 or TRBV12-4 and TRBJ1-6; D not resolved. Trimming cost V 1 base and J 10 bases, with 11 bases left between them. The length of the CDR3 is 14 residues. The chain's CDR3 is CASSLGQAGSPLHF. Here the CDR3 DNA reads TGTGCCAGCAGTTTAGGGCAGGCGGGGTCACCCCTCCACTTT.

This clonotype was seen repeatedly, ten times or more. The V gene is TRBV7-2, the J gene TRBJ2-3; D is undetermined. The CDR3 totals 12 residues. Trimming pared 5 bases from V and 6 bases from J, leaving 9 bases between. Germline values: CDR1 SGHTA, CDR2 FQGNSA. CDR3 region: CASSPVRDTQYF. DNA of the CDR3: TGTGCCAGCAGCCCCGTTAGGGATACGCAGTATTTT.

This clonotype showed up many times. This sequence joins TRBV6-6 and TRBJ2-5, with 7 bases matching TRBD1. Germline V gene data show CDR1 as MNHNY and CDR2 as SVGAGI (reference sequence). CDR3 size: 15 residues. The ends lost 4 bases at V and 1 base at J; junction bases unmatched: 6. The CDR3 loop is CASSSGQASQETQYF. The CDR3, as DNA: TGTGCCAGCAGTTCAGGACAGGCTTCCCAAGAGACCCAGTACTTC.

This clonotype has at least ten counts. The chain is built from TRBV24-1 and TRBJ2-2; 7 nucleotides align to TRBD1. Germline CDR1 reads KGHDR; CDR2 reads SFDVKD. This CDR3 region has 14 residues. V lost 4 bases to trimming and J lost 5 bases; unmatched junction nucleotides: 3. For the CDR3, the DNA is TGTGCCACCAGTGACTGGGACAGTACCGGGGAGCTGTTTTTT. Its translation is CATSDWDSTGELFF.

In nucleotides, the CDR3 is TGCGCCAGCAGCGGGCAGGGGGGCTACGAGCAGTACTTC. This sequence encodes CASSGQGGYEQYF. The V and J genes are TRBV5-1 and TRBJ2-7; D is perhaps TRBD1 (7 bases). This CDR3 is 13 amino acids long. Between the trimmed V and J ends, which lost 4 bases and 3 bases, there was a span of 11 bases. Germline V gene data show CDR1 as SGHRS and CDR2 as YFSETQ.

The sample holds many counts of this clonotype. The V call is TRBV12-3 or TRBV12-4, the J call TRBJ1-4; D uncertain. V was trimmed by 6 bases and J by 7 bases, leaving 3 bases between them. The CDR3 loop spans 10 amino acids. As DNA, the CDR3 is TGTGCCAGCAGGGGTGAAAAACTGTTTTTT. Translating gives CASRGEKLFF.